The clone carrying this T cell receptor (beta chain) was observed a single time. Trimming took 7 bases from V and 3 from J, leaving 16 bases between them. CDR1 is MGHDK, CDR2 SYGVNS, per germline. CDR3 length equals 15 residues. In the original analysis: Quantification of nucleated cells was approximated via reference gene primer amplification. Sequencing was performed with immunoSEQ multiplex PCR; in TCRdb, only in-frame clones are kept and a portion is missing. The V and J calls and the clone size are those of that table, but D and trimming were determined from the DNA. The sample carries about 670,000 clones, over 80% recorded once. The data originate from a study of blood T cell repertoires in COVID-19. The overall study: Acute and convalescent COVID-19 specimens originated in the United States, Italy and Spain. T cells, B-cell-depleted T cells, or PBMCs supplied cDNA or gDNA.

This TCR was sampled from a woman aged 18 to 35 with acute or convalescent COVID-19. The chain couples TRBV25-1 to TRBJ2-1; weak D call: TRBD2 (7 bases). The sample taken for sequencing was peripheral blood. CDR3 amino acids: CASTTWGGHYNEQFF. CDR3 nucleotide sequence: TGTGCCAGCACCACTTGGGGGGGGCACTACAATGAGCAGTTCTTC.